One sample yielded the 5 T cell receptor beta chains listed below, sequenced in a study of graft-versus-host responses after intestinal transplantation. What these receptors recognize is not known. Profiling relied on immunoSEQ multiplex PCR, and the TCRdb table lists in-frame clones only, not all of them. This sample has about 110,000 clones; around 90% occur once, and the top ten carry 0.71%. The sample in question was unstimulated CD4+ T cells sorted from spleen or lymph node cells, obtained before transplant. These receptors all stem from a human donor who was the organ donor for an intestinal transplant.

The sample holds one count of this clone. The chain is built from TRBV14 and TRBJ2-1; D is unclear. Trimming cost V 4 bases and J 3 bases, with 22 bases left between them. The CDR3 sequence is 18 residues long. The germline CDR1 and CDR2 sequences are SGHDN and FVKESK. This CDR3 is CASSPLVTRVMGYNEQFF. The CDR3 DNA follows: TGTGCCAGCAGCCCACTCGTTACTCGAGTGATGGGCTACAATGAGCAGTTCTTC.

The V call is TRBV6-6, the J call TRBJ1-2; weak D call: TRBD1 (6 bases). Trimming left V 5 bases short and J 1 base short, with 14 bases between. The germline V gene has CDR1 MNHNY and CDR2 SVGAGI (reference sequence). The CDR3 is 15 amino acids. For the CDR3, the DNA is TGTGCCAGCAGTCAACAGGGAACGGTTAACTATGGCTACACCTTC. This sequence encodes CASSQQGTVNYGYTF.

This clone was seen just once. This rearrangement joins TRBV6-1 to TRBJ1-3, with a weak D call TRBD1 (6 bases). CDR1 is MNHNS, CDR2 SASEGT, per germline. Trimming stripped 3 bases from V and 8 bases from J, with 17 bases between. This CDR3 is 15 amino acids long. CDR3 nucleotide sequence: TGTGCCAGCAGTGACAGGGGCCTCGCAGTCCACACCATATATTTT. Amino acid sequence: CASSDRGLAVHTIYF.

V is TRBV11-3 and J is TRBJ1-4; D perhaps matches TRBD1 (5 bases). Germline assignment: CDR1 SGHNT and CDR2 YENEEA. The CDR3 has 16 amino acids. V was shortened by 1 base and J by 7 bases, with 16 bases between the two germline ends. CDR3 sequence reads: CASSLASLPGSEKLFF. The CDR3 nucleotides are TGTGCCAGCAGCTTAGCGTCACTCCCAGGGAGTGAAAAACTGTTTTTT. The full variable domain, rest sourced from reference TRBV11-3 and TRBJ1-4, is EAGVVQSPRYKIIEKKQPVAFWCNPISGHNTLYWYLQNLGQGPELLIRYENEEAVDDSQLPKDRFSAERLKGVDSTLKIQPAELGDSAVYLCASSLASLPGSEKLFFGSGTQLSVL.

V usage is TRBV6-1 and J usage is TRBJ1-1; weak D call: TRBD1 (5 bases). V was cut by 6 bases and J by 13 bases, with 21 bases left in between. This CDR3 is built from 13 residues. Germline CDR1 MNHNS, CDR2 SASEGT. For the CDR3, the DNA is TGTGCCAGCAGCGGTGGGGGGGGACTATGGCTTTTCTTT. It encodes CASSGGGGLWLFF.